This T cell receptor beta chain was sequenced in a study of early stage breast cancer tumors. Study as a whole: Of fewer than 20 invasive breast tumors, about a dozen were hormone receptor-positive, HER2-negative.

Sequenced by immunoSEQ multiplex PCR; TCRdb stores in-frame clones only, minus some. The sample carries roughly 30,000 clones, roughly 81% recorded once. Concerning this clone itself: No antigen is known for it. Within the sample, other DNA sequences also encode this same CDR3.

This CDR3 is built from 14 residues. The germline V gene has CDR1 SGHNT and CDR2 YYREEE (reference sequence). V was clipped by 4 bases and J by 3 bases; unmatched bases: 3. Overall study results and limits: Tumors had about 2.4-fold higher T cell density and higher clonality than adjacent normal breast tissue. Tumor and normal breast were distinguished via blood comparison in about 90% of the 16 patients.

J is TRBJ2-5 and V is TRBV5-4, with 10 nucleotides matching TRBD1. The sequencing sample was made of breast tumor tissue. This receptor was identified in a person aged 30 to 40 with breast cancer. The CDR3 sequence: CASSRQGAEETQYF. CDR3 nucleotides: TGTGCCAGCAGCCGACAGGGGGCGGAAGAGACCCAGTACTTC.